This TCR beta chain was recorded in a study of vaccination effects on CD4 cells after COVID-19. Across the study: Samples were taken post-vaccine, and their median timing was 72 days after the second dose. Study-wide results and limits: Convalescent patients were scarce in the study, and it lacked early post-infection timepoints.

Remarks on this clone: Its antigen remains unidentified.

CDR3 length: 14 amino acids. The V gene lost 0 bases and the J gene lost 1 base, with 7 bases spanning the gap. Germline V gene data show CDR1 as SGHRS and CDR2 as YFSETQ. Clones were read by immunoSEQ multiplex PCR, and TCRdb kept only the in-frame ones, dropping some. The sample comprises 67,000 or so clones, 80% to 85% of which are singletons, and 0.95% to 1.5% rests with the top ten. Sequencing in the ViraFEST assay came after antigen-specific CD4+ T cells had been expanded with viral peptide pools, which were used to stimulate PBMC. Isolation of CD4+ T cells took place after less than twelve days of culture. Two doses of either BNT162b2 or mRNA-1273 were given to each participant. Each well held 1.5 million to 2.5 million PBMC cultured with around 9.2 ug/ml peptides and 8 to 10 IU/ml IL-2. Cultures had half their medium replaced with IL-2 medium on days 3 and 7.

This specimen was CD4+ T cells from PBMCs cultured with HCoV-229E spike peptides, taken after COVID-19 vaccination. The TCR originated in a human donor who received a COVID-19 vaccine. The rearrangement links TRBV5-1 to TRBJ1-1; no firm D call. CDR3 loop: CASSLGAGNTEAFF. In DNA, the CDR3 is TGCGCCAGCAGCTTGGGTGCAGGGAACACTGAAGCTTTCTTT.